A selection of T cell receptor beta chains follows, all from one sample in a study of a mutant IDH1 vaccine in newly diagnosed glioma. Assay used: immunoSEQ multiplex PCR; TCRdb lists only in-frame clones, some missing. The sample contains 50,000 to 75,000 clones, around 84% of which appear only once. What these receptors recognize is not known. The sample in question was PBMCs, obtained from a glioma patient whose treatment included an IDH1 peptide vaccine. These receptors were obtained from a woman aged 45 to 65 with glioma. Each CDR3 is given with its conserved first and last residue. D genes are given only for firm matches. A row's size may be missing; if present it is once, few, many or a size class.

CDR3aa | j_gene | v_gene | abundance | d_gene
CASRTPGTKGEQYF | TRBJ2-7 | TRBV28 | once | NA
CGSGGGNTEAFF | TRBJ1-1 | TRBV9 | NA | NA
CASSLKLAGGTGELFF | TRBJ2-2 | TRBV5-1 | NA | TRBD2
CASSPSAANRYEQYF | TRBJ2-7 | TRBV5-4 | NA | NA
CASTRGGAGETQYF | TRBJ2-5 | TRBV7-2 | NA | TRBD2
CAISESEHNSPLHF | TRBJ1-6 | TRBV10-3 | NA | NA
CASSLVQGSYEQYF | TRBJ2-7 | TRBV7-9 | NA | NA
CASSLATTGGIYEQYF | TRBJ2-7 | TRBV5-1 | NA | TRBD2
CASRPNGRLIYGYTF | TRBJ1-2 | TRBV19 | NA | NA
CASSIVRGGGSNQPQHF | TRBJ1-5 | TRBV19 | NA | NA
CAISLLSPDRGYEQYF | TRBJ2-7 | TRBV10-3 | NA | TRBD1
CATGTGYYEQYF | TRBJ2-7 | TRBV6-1 | once | TRBD1
CASSPLQGAGELFF | TRBJ2-2 | TRBV18 | NA | TRBD1
CASSEGIGIYGYTF | TRBJ1-2 | TRBV2 | NA | NA
CASSHSRSTNEKLFF | TRBJ1-4 | TRBV5-4 | once | NA
CASSAPVPGGASGANVLTF | TRBJ2-6 | TRBV9 | medium-sized | TRBD1
CASRLPEWSPLHF | TRBJ1-6 | TRBV12-2 | few | NA
CASSLTVNTEAFF | TRBJ1-1 | TRBV28 | NA | NA
CAISESIFRGEDYGYTF | TRBJ1-2 | TRBV10-3 | few | NA
CASSVGADVGGYTF | TRBJ1-2 | TRBV9 | NA | NA
CASSPGRGLKGNTIYF | TRBJ1-3 | TRBV5-4 | NA | NA
CASNPREHDTQYF | TRBJ2-3 | TRBV6-5 | NA | NA